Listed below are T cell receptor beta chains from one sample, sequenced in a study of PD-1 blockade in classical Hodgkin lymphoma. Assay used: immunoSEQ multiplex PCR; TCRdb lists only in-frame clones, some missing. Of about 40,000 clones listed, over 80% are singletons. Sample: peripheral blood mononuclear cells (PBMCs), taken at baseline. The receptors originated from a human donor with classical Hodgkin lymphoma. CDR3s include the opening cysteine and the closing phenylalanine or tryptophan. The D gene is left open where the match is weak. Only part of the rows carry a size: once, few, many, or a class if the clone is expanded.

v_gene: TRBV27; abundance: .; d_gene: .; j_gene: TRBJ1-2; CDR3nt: TGTGCCAGCAGGCTTACAGGGCCCCTCATATATGGCTACACCTTC; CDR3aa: CASRLTGPLIYGYTF
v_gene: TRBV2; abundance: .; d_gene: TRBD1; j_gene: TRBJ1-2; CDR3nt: TGTGCCAGCAGTTTCGACGCCGGGACAGTGTATGGCTACACCTTC; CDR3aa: CASSFDAGTVYGYTF
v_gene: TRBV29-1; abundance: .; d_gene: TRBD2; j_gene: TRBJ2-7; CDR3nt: TGCAGCGTAGGGACTAGCACCTACGAGCAGTACTTC; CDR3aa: CSVGTSTYEQYF
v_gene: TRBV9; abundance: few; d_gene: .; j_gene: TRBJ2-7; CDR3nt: TGTGCCAGCAGCGTAGTACCGGACACCTACGAGCAGTACTTC; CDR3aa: CASSVVPDTYEQYF
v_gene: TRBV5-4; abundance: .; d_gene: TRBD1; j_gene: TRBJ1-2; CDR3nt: TGTGCCAGCAGCTTGGCCAGCGGGACAGGGGTGTACTATGGCTACACCTTC; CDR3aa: CASSLASGTGVYYGYTF
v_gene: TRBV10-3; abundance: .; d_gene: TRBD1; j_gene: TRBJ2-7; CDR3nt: TGTGCCATCAGTGAGGGACAGGGATCCTACGAGCAGTACTTC; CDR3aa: CAISEGQGSYEQYF
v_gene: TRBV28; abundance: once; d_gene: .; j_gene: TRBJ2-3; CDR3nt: TGTGCCAGCAGTATCTTTAGCACAGATACGCAGTATTTT; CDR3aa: CASSIFSTDTQYF
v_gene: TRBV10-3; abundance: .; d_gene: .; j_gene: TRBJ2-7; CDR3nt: TGTGCCATCAGTGTAGGAGCAGCTGATTCCCCCTACGAGCAGTACTTC; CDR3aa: CAISVGAADSPYEQYF
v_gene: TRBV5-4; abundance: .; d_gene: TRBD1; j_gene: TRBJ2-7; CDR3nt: TGTGCCAGCAGACCTCGGGACAGGGCCTACGAGCAGTACTTC; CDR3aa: CASRPRDRAYEQYF
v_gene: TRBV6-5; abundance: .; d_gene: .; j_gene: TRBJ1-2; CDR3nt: TGTGCCAGCAGTTACCAACATCATAACTATGGCTACACCTTC; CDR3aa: CASSYQHHNYGYTF
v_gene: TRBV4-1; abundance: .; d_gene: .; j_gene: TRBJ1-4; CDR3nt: TGCGCCAGCAGCCAAGATAGGACAGCTAATGAAAAACTGTTTTTT; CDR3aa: CASSQDRTANEKLFF
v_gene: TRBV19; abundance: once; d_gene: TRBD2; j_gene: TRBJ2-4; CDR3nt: TGTGCCAGTAGTCCCGGGGGGGTCAACATTCAGTACTTC; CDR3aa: CASSPGGVNIQYF
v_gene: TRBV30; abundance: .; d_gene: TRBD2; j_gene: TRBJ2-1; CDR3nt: TGTGCCTGGAGTGTACCGGGACTAGCGGGAATCGGAGAGCAGTTCTTC; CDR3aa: CAWSVPGLAGIGEQFF
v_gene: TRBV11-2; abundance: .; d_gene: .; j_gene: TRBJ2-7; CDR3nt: TGTGCCAGCAGCACAACCGGGACGTACTACGAGCAGTACTTC; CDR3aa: CASSTTGTYYEQYF
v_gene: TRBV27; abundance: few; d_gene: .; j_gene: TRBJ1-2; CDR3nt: TGTGCCAGCAGTTTAGCAGGGCGGACGGGCTACACCTTC; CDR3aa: CASSLAGRTGYTF
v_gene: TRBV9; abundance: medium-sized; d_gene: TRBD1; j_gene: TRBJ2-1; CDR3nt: TGTGCCAGCAGTGGATCCGGGACAGGGGCGAATGAGCAGTTCTTC; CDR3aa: CASSGSGTGANEQFF
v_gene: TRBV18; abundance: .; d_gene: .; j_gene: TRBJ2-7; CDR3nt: TGTGCCAGCTCACCCACCTATTCAGGGACCTACGAGCAGTACTTC; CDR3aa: CASSPTYSGTYEQYF
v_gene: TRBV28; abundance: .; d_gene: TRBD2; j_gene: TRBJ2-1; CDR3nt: TGTGCCAGCAGCCTAATACTAGCGGGATCCTACAATGAGCAGTTCTTC; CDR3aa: CASSLILAGSYNEQFF
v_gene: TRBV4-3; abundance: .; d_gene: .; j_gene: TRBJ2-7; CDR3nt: TGCGCCAGCAGCCAAGACCCAACAGCGCTCTACGAGCAGTACTTC; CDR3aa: CASSQDPTALYEQYF